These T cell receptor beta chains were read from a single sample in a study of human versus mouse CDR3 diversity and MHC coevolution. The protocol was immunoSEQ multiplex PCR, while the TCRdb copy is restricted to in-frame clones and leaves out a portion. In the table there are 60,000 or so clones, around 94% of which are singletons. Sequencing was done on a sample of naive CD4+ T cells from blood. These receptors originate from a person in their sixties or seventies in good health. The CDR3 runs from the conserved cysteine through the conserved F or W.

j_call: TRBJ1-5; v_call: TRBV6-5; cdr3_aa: CASSYKSGLNQPQHF
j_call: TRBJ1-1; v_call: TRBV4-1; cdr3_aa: CASSTRGVNTEAFF
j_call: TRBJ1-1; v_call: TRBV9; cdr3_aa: CASSHPTGAGNTEAFF
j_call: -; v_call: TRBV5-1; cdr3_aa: CASSLEGTGKNEQYF
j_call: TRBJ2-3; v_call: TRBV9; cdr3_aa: CASSVAGSTPTDTQYF
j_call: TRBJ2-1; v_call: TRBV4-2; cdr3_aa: CASSQDGLADYNEQFF
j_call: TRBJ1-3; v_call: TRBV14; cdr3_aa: CASSPRNSGNTIYF
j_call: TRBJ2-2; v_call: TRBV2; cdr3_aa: CASSGQGPYTGELFF
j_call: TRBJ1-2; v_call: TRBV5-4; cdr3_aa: CASSPPGQTSNYGYTF
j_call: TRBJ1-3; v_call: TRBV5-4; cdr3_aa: CASSFGLSRDTIYF
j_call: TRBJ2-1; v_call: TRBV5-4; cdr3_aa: CASSAGPPGQRLSYNEQFF
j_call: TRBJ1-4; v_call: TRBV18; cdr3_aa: CASSGQGSEKLFF
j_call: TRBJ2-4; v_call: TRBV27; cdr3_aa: CASSAYSGRAAGNIQYF
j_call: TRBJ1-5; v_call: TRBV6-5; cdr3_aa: CASSYSSPGGAQPQHF
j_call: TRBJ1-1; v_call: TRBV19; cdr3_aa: CASSLTAMNTEAFF
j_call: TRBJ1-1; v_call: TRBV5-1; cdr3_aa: CASSRGEQIEAFF
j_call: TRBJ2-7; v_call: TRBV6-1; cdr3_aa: CASSGRESSYEQYF
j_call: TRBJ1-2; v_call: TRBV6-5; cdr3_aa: CANSERTANYGYTF
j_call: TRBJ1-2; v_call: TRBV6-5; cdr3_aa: CASSSMAGYTF
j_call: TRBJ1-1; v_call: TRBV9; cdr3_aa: CASSVGQGAGNTEAFF
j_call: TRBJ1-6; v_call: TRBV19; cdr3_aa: CASSFVAGESPLHF
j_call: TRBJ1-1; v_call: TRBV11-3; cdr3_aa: CASSLTGSNTEAFF
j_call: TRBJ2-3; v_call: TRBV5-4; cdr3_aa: CASSLAGADTQYF
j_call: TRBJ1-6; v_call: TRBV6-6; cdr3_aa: CATRGRDNSPLHF
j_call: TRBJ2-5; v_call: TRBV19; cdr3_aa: CASSPEAGVMGRQYF
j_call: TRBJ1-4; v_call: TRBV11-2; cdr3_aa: CASKPRITNEKLFF
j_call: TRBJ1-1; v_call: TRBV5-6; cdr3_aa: CASRYTHTWGGDTEAFF
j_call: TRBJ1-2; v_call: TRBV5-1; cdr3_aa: CASRPIETANYGYTF
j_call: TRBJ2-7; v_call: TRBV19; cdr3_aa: CASSINGADRGYEQYF
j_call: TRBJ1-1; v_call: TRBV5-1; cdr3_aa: CASSFTGTEAFF
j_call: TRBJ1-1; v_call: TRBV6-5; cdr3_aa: CASSYSRGSDTEAFF
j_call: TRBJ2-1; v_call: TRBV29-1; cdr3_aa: CSVTTIQSYNEQFF
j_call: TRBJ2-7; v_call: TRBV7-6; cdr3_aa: CASSLEGAYEQYF
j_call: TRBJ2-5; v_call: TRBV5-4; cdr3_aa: CASSPNLGQSYQETQYF
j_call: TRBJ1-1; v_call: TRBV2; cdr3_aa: CASPESGQGRLSEAFF
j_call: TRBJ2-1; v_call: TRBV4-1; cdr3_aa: CASSQDLAETDNEQFF
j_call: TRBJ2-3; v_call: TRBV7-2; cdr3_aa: CASRRGLTDTQYF
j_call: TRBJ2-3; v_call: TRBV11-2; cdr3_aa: CASSPDRLGTDTQYF
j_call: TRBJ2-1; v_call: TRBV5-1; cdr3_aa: CASSLGTSGRIYNEQFF
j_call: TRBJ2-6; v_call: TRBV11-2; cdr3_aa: CASSLRAGRQAGANVLTF
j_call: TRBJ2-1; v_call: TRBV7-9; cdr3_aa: CASSLGPGLAGYEQFF
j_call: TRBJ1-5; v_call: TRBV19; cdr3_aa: CASTPFVSNQPQHF
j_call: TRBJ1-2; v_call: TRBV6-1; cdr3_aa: CASLLDGTGGYGYTF
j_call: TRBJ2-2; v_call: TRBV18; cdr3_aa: CASSRRAPNTGELFF
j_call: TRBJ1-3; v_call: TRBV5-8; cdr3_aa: CASSQGQHSGNTIYF